Each of the 16 T cell receptor beta chains below was sequenced from the same sample in a study of CD8+ T cells in alopecia areata listed by TCRdb under 2018. The protocol used for the library was the immunoSEQ multiplex PCR assay. For TCR sequencing, RNA was extracted from every sample and reverse transcribed into cDNA to serve as template. TCRdb limited this immuneACCESS table to in-frame rearrangements with V and J called. A share of clones is missing; checked studies link under half to unresolved V genes, and the rest is unexplained. This sample holds some 120,000 clones; less than 50% were observed only once. The ten largest clones represent over 9.5% of the sample. The sequencing input was NKG2D-low CD8+ T cells sorted from blood. The cell subset or site label, as the study defines it: sorted CD8+ NKG2D-low blood T cells. The origin of the receptors is a human donor with alopecia areata.

This clone is deemed hyperexpanded (1% or more). This CDR3 reads CASSPQGYEKLFF. In DNA form, the CDR3 reads TGTGCCAGCAGCCCTCAGGGCTATGAAAAACTGTTTTTT. V gene TRBV28 combines with J gene TRBJ1-4, with TRBD1 as a possible D gene (5 bases). V lost 6 bases to trimming and J lost 6 bases, with 11 bases between them. CDR3 length: 13 residues. The germline CDR1 and CDR2 sequences are MDHEN and SYDVKM. The variable domain in full, with the rest retrieved from reference TRBV28 and TRBJ1-4, is DVKVTQSSRYLVKRTGEKVFLECVQDMDHENMFWYRQDPGLGLRLIYFSYDVKMKEKGDIPEGYSVSREKKERFSLILESASTNQTSMYLCASSPQGYEKLFFGSGTQLSVL.

The chain links TRBV12-5 to TRBJ2-5; D might be TRBD1 (6 bases). The CDR3 length is 15 residues. Germline V gene lookup returns CDR1 LGHNT and CDR2 FRNRAP. V was pared by 1 base and J by 2 bases, with 11 bases between. Here the CDR3 reads CASGLEDRIQETQYF. CDR3 nucleotide sequence: TGTGCTAGTGGTTTGGAAGACAGGATACAAGAGACCCAGTACTTC.

This chain links TRBV29-1 with TRBJ1-1, with a tentative D call TRBD1 (6 bases). CDR1 and CDR2 (germline): SQVTM, ANQGSEA. The ends were cut back, 4 bases at V and 7 bases at J, with 22 bases in the middle. This CDR3 spans 15 amino acids. CDR3 in amino acids: CSVVPWMGGIREAFF. Here the CDR3 DNA reads TGCAGCGTTGTACCATGGATGGGGGGCATACGTGAAGCTTTCTTT.

The chain uses TRBV5-6 and TRBJ2-5, with 7 bases identical to TRBD1. J was trimmed by 1 base and V by 3 bases; bases with no gene match: 6. Germline V lookup: CDR1 SGHDT, CDR2 YYEEEE. This CDR3 comprises 15 residues. CDR3 residues: CASSWGQSIQETQYF. CDR3 nucleotide sequence: TGTGCCAGCAGCTGGGGACAGTCGATCCAAGAGACCCAGTACTTC.

This clone appeared a single time. The chain has TRBV30 and TRBJ2-2, with D uncertain. The germline V gene has CDR1 GTSNPN and CDR2 SVGIG (reference sequence). V was cut by 0 bases and J by 0 bases, with 11 bases left in between. The CDR3 covers 16 residues. The CDR3 loop is CAWSVAPSTNTGELFF. The CDR3 nucleotides read TGTGCCTGGAGTGTAGCCCCTTCAACGAACACCGGGGAGCTGTTTTTT.

This clone has just a few counts. The chain carries TRBV4-2 and TRBJ1-5, with D perhaps matching TRBD1 (5 bases). The CDR3 is made up of 14 amino acids. Germline loops: CDR1 LGHNA, CDR2 YNFKEQ. With 0 bases removed from V and 6 bases from J, the gap between germline ends came to 9 bases. In nucleotides, the CDR3 is TGTGCCAGCAGCCAAGAGCAGGGTTCTCAGCCCCAGCATTTT. This sequence encodes CASSQEQGSQPQHF.

This clone came up a few times. The genes are TRBV5-1 and TRBJ2-1, with 7 positions matching TRBD2. CDR1 and CDR2 from the germline V gene are SGHRS and YFSETQ. The V gene end was trimmed by 6 bases and the J gene end by 10 bases; junction bases not matched to a gene: 10. This CDR3 comprises 13 residues. The CDR3, as DNA: TGCGCCAGCACTATAGCGGGCGCGGTGGAGCAGTTCTTC. Amino acids: CASTIAGAVEQFF.

There are a few counts of this clone. V gene TRBV10-3 combines with J gene TRBJ2-5, with TRBD2 matching 12 bases. From germline, CDR1 is ENHRY and CDR2 SYGVKD. The CDR3 sequence is 15 residues long. V gave up 3 bases and J gave up 4 bases; unmatched junction bases: 3. CDR3 nucleotide sequence: TGTGCCATCAGTGACGCGGGACTAGCGGGAGAGACCCAGTACTTC. Amino acid sequence: CAISDAGLAGETQYF.

The J gene is TRBJ2-1, the V gene TRBV29-1; the match to TRBD1 covers 11 bases. The CDR3 spans 12 residues. Per the germline V gene, CDR1 is SQVTM and CDR2 is ANQGSEA. J was trimmed by 7 bases and V by 6 bases; bases with no gene match: 2. DNA of the CDR3: TGCAGCGTGTGGGACAGGGGGAATGAGCAGTTCTTC. Protein: CSVWDRGNEQFF.

This clone was recorded a few times. V gene TRBV29-1 combines with J gene TRBJ2-7, with D perhaps assigned TRBD1 or TRBD2 (5 bases each). This CDR3 is built from 15 residues. CDR1 and CDR2 (germline): SQVTM, ANQGSEA. Trimming left V 5 bases short and J 6 bases short, with 23 bases between. As DNA, the CDR3 is TGCAGCGTTTCCGTTGGGACCCCCTCGGCAGGCGAGCAGTACTTC. As protein: CSVSVGTPSAGEQYF.

The gene calls are TRBV29-1 and TRBJ2-3, with a tentative D call TRBD1 (5 bases). V was shortened by 8 bases and J by 8 bases, with 17 bases between the two germline ends. The germline V gene encodes CDR1 SQVTM and CDR2 ANQGSEA. CDR3 length equals 12 residues. The DNA for the CDR3 is TGCAGCATTTGGACATCCTTAGGTACGCAGTATTTT. It specifies CSIWTSLGTQYF.

The chain is built from TRBV29-1 and TRBJ2-7; D could derive from TRBD1 or TRBD2 (6 bases each). This CDR3 comprises 14 residues. CDR1 and CDR2 from the germline V gene are SQVTM and ANQGSEA. V was pared by 1 base and J by 5 bases, with 15 bases between. The CDR3 loop reads CSVEASEGGDEQYF. The DNA for the CDR3 is TGCAGCGTTGAAGCTTCTGAGGGGGGTGACGAGCAGTACTTC.

This clone occurred a few times. The genes are TRBV11-2 and TRBJ2-5; TRBD1 might be the D (5 bases). The CDR3 runs to 13 residues. CDR1 is SGHAT and CDR2 is FQNNGV in the germline V gene. V was clipped by 8 bases and J by 5 bases, with 15 bases between them. The CDR3 protein is CASSPEAGETQYF. CDR3 nucleotide sequence: TGTGCCAGCTCCCCAGAAGCAGGGGAGACCCAGTACTTC. The full variable domain, with the rest looked up from reference TRBV11-2 and TRBJ2-5, is EAGVAQSPRYKIIEKRQSVAFWCNPISGHATLYWYQQILGQGPKLLIQFQNNGVVDDSQLPKDRFSAERLKGVDSTLKIQPAKLEDSAVYLCASSPEAGETQYFGPGTRLLVL.

The sample holds one count of this clone. This sequence joins TRBV4-3 and TRBJ2-3, with D tentatively TRBD2 (6 bases). Between the trimmed V and J ends, which lost 3 bases and 6 bases, there was a span of 25 bases. This CDR3 is built from 18 residues. Per germline, CDR1 LGHNA and CDR2 YSLEER. Here the CDR3 reads CASSQAEGSAMGADTQYF. The CDR3 DNA is TGCGCCAGCAGCCAGGCGGAGGGGTCAGCGATGGGTGCTGATACGCAGTATTTT.

The chain couples TRBV28 to TRBJ2-7; weak D call: TRBD1 (5 bases). Germline CDR1 is MDHEN and CDR2 is SYDVKM. V lost 6 bases and J lost 0, with 6 bases in between. There are 12 residues in the CDR3. CDR3 bases: TGTGCCAGCAGGACAGACTCCTACGAGCAGTACTTC. This encodes CASRTDSYEQYF.

The chain uses TRBV19 and TRBJ1-5; D not resolved. The CDR3 is 12 residues long. CDR1 is LNHDA and CDR2 is SQIVND in the germline V gene (reference sequence). V was pared by 7 bases and J by 1 base, with 5 bases between. The CDR3 spells CASKASNQPQHF. CDR3 nucleotide sequence: TGTGCCAGTAAAGCCAGCAATCAGCCCCAGCATTTT.